This is a list of T cell receptor beta chains from one sample in a study of blood T cell repertoires in COVID-19. TCRdb keeps only in-frame clones here, not all; method: immunoSEQ multiplex PCR. Altogether 170,000 or so clones are present, 75% to 90% being singletons, with the ten largest covering 6.2%. The sample consisted of PBMCs or T cells enriched from blood (not recorded which). These TCRs come from a man aged 40-49 years who had recovered from COVID-19. Each CDR3 is given with its conserved first and last residue. A D gene is named only where the DNA matches it firmly. The size entry is marked missing in some rows and otherwise reads once, few, many or a size class.

CDR3aa | CDR3nt | d_gene | abundance | len | j_gene | v_gene
CASSLQGELFF | TGTGCCAGCAGTTTACAGGGAGAGCTGTTTTTT | - | - | 11 | TRBJ1-4 | TRBV3-1/TRBV3-2
CASSPLAGVRETQYF | TGTGCCAGCAGTCCCTTAGCGGGAGTACGAGAGACCCAGTACTTC | TRBD2 | - | 15 | TRBJ2-5 | TRBV6-5
CASSLGGARGDTQYF | TGTGCCAGCAGCTTAGGCGGGGCCCGAGGAGATACGCAGTATTTT | - | - | 15 | TRBJ2-3 | TRBV7-2
CASSSRGGIANEKLFF | TGTGCCAGCAGCTCCCGTGGGGGGATTGCTAATGAAAAACTGTTTTTT | - | - | 16 | TRBJ1-4 | TRBV13
CASRRGAEGQPQHF | TGTGCCAGCCGCCGGGGGGCCGAGGGTCAGCCCCAGCATTTT | - | - | 14 | TRBJ1-5 | TRBV28
CASSLSGVETQYF | TGTGCCAGCAGCTTATCAGGGGTGGAGACCCAGTACTTC | - | - | 13 | TRBJ2-5 | TRBV7-2
CASSSGQVANTGELFF | TGTGCCAGCAGCTCCGGACAGGTCGCGAACACCGGGGAGCTGTTTTTT | TRBD1 | - | 16 | TRBJ2-2 | TRBV7-9
CASSHDSSYEQYF | TGCGCCAGCAGCCACGACTCATCCTACGAGCAGTACTTC | - | - | 13 | TRBJ2-7 | TRBV5-1
CASSRRGEYGYTF | TGTGCCAGCAGTCGACGGGGGGAGTATGGCTACACCTTC | - | - | 13 | TRBJ1-2 | TRBV3-1/TRBV3-2
CASSSPQGNYGYTF | TGTGCCAGCAGTTCACCACAGGGTAACTATGGCTACACCTTC | - | - | 14 | TRBJ1-2 | TRBV28
CATSGPWGGLNEQFF | TGTGCCACCTCTGGGCCCTGGGGGGGTCTCAATGAGCAGTTCTTC | TRBD2 | - | 15 | TRBJ2-1 | TRBV6-5
CASRYQGLNTEAFF | TGTGCCAGCAGATACCAGGGGTTGAACACTGAAGCTTTCTTT | - | once | 14 | TRBJ1-1 | TRBV6-5
CASSPRQWTDTQYF | TGCGCCAGCAGCCCTCGACAGTGGACAGATACGCAGTATTTT | - | - | 14 | TRBJ2-3 | TRBV4-1
CASSRPGQGAYEQYF | TGTGCCAGCAGCCGCCCGGGGCAGGGGGCCTACGAGCAGTACTTC | TRBD1 | - | 15 | TRBJ2-7 | TRBV13
CAISESGQGHYGYTF | TGTGCCATCAGTGAGTCGGGACAGGGTCACTATGGCTACACCTTC | TRBD1 | - | 15 | TRBJ1-2 | TRBV10-3
CASSVDLLGANVLTF | TGTGCCAGCAGCGTAGACCTTCTAGGGGCCAACGTCCTGACTTTC | - | - | 15 | TRBJ2-6 | TRBV9
CAWRDLAVQETQYF | TGTGCCTGGAGGGACCTAGCGGTTCAAGAGACCCAGTACTTC | TRBD2 | - | 14 | TRBJ2-5 | TRBV30
CASSVALPGAGNTIYF | TGTGCCAGCAGTGTGGCACTTCCCGGAGCTGGAAACACCATATATTTT | - | - | 16 | TRBJ1-3 | TRBV2
CASSSVGSAHEQYF | TGTGCCAGCAGCTCAGTCGGCAGCGCCCACGAGCAGTACTTC | - | - | 14 | TRBJ2-7 | TRBV7-8
CASSVDRSGENYGYTF | TGTGCCAGCAGCGTAGATAGAAGTGGGGAGAACTATGGCTACACCTTC | - | - | 16 | TRBJ1-2 | TRBV9
CASSSQGSHNEQFF | TGTGCCAGTAGTTCACAGGGGTCGCACAATGAGCAGTTCTTC | TRBD1 | - | 14 | TRBJ2-1 | TRBV19
CATSDRVGQPQHF | TGTGCCACCTCGGACAGGGTAGGTCAGCCCCAGCATTTT | TRBD1 | - | 13 | TRBJ1-5 | TRBV19
CASSRMISTPGADYGYTF | TGTGCCAGCAGCCGAATGATATCAACTCCAGGGGCTGACTATGGCTACACCTTC | - | once | 18 | TRBJ1-2 | TRBV7-9
CASSLNQYQETQYF | TGCGCCAGCAGCTTAAATCAGTACCAAGAGACCCAGTACTTC | - | - | 14 | TRBJ2-5 | TRBV5-1
CASRETSGKPQAEQYF | TGTGCCAGCAGGGAGACTAGCGGGAAGCCGCAGGCCGAGCAGTACTTC | TRBD2 | - | 16 | TRBJ2-7 | TRBV5-6
CASSLRLAGGFSSGANVLTF | TGTGCCAGCAGCCTCAGACTAGCGGGAGGTTTCAGCTCTGGGGCCAACGTCCTGACTTTC | TRBD2 | - | 20 | TRBJ2-6 | TRBV7-8
CASSLGTGANTGELFF | TGCGCCAGCAGCCTTGGAACAGGGGCGAACACCGGGGAGCTGTTTTTT | TRBD1 | - | 16 | TRBJ2-2 | TRBV5-1
CASSIGSRGFNQPQHF | TGTGCCAGTAGTATAGGGTCTCGGGGGTTCAATCAGCCCCAGCATTTT | - | - | 16 | TRBJ1-5 | TRBV19
CASSPGGTVYEQYF | TGCGCCAGCAGCCCCGGCGGAACTGTCTACGAGCAGTACTTC | - | - | 14 | TRBJ2-7 | TRBV5-1
CASSFGLAADTQYF | TGTGCCAGCAGCTTCGGACTAGCCGCAGATACGCAGTATTTT | TRBD2 | - | 14 | TRBJ2-3 | TRBV11-2
CASSPSQGVREQFF | TGTGCCAGCAGTCCCTCCCAGGGTGTCCGTGAGCAGTTCTTC | - | - | 14 | TRBJ2-1 | TRBV6-5
CASSPLQDSPLHF | TGTGCCAGCAGCCCTCTACAGGATTCACCCCTCCACTTT | - | - | 13 | TRBJ1-6 | TRBV7-9
CASSFRGQGILGGYTF | TGTGCCAGCAGCTTTAGGGGACAGGGGATCTTAGGTGGCTACACCTTC | TRBD1 | - | 16 | TRBJ1-2 | TRBV5-6
CSARQNTEAFF | TGCAGTGCTAGACAGAACACTGAAGCTTTCTTT | - | - | 11 | TRBJ1-1 | TRBV20-1
CASSQKFPLGREATGELFF | TGTGCCAGCAGCCAAAAGTTCCCACTCGGGCGGGAGGCGACCGGGGAGCTGTTTTTT | TRBD2 | - | 19 | TRBJ2-2 | TRBV3-1/TRBV3-2
CASSQWDRGADTQYF | TGTGCCAGCAGCCAATGGGACAGGGGTGCAGATACGCAGTATTTT | TRBD1 | once | 15 | TRBJ2-3 | TRBV4-2
CASSFNPGNVYTF | TGTGCCAGCAGTTTTAACCCAGGGAATGTCTACACCTTC | - | - | 13 | TRBJ1-2 | TRBV12-3/TRBV12-4
CASSDSKTGNTEAFF | TGCGCCAGCAGCGACAGCAAAACAGGGAACACTGAAGCTTTCTTT | - | once | 15 | TRBJ1-1 | TRBV10-1
CASSVGGEQYF | TGTGCCAGCAGCGTAGGAGGCGAGCAGTACTTC | - | - | 11 | TRBJ2-7 | TRBV9
CAFTETNTGELFF | TGTGCCTTTACAGAGACAAACACCGGGGAGCTGTTTTTT | - | - | 13 | TRBJ2-2 | TRBV30
CASPRDRGVRETQYF | TGTGCCAGTCCCCGGGACAGGGGTGTGAGGGAGACCCAGTACTTC | TRBD1 | - | 15 | TRBJ2-5 | TRBV2